Following are 5 T cell receptor beta chains from one sample sequenced in a study of long-term antiretroviral therapy in people with HIV. The libraries were made with immunoSEQ v3.0 at survey level. Repertoires were generated with immunoSEQ multiplex PCR, while TCRdb's copy carries only in-frame clones and drops some. The sample lists approximately 6,500 clones, about 70% occurring once. The material was unsorted PBMCs, obtained approximately eleven months before starting antiretroviral therapy. These receptor sequences come from a man aged 40-55 years with HIV.

The V call is TRBV27, the J call TRBJ1-5; unclear D gene. The CDR3 loop spans 14 amino acids. CDR1 and CDR2 from the germline V gene are MNHEY and SMNVEV (reference sequence). V lost 5 bases, J lost 6 bases, and 14 bases lay in between. CDR3 loop: CASSPSPGGQPQHF. In DNA form, the CDR3 reads TGTGCCAGCAGTCCCTCCCCCGGTGGTCAGCCCCAGCATTTT.

The genes are TRBV4-3 and TRBJ1-2; tentative D call: TRBD1 (5 bases). Between the trimmed V and J ends, which lost 0 bases and 4 bases, there was a span of 15 bases. This CDR3 comprises 16 residues. The germline gives CDR1 LGHNA, CDR2 YSLEER. The CDR3, as DNA: TGCGCCAGCAGCCAAGATCGGGACCTCCCGTTCTATGGCTACACCTTC. It codes for CASSQDRDLPFYGYTF.

This clone is large within its sample. The chain uses TRBV5-1 and TRBJ1-6; 11 nucleotides line up with TRBD1. The germline gives CDR1 SGHRS, CDR2 YFSETQ. The CDR3 is made up of 14 amino acids. Losses at the gene ends were 7 bases for V and 10 bases for J; bases not matched to a gene: 7. CDR3 sequence (DNA): TGCGCCAGCTGGGGAGGACAGGGGGCGTCACCCCTCCACTTT. Translation: CASWGGQGASPLHF.

This chain connects TRBV5-1 to TRBJ2-6; 10 nucleotides agree with TRBD1. Per the germline V gene, CDR1 is SGHRS and CDR2 is YFSETQ. J gave up 0 bases and V 0 bases, and 3 bases lay outside the gene matches. CDR3 length: 18 residues. This CDR3 is CASSLAGQGNSGANVLTF. CDR3 DNA sequence: TGCGCCAGCAGCTTGGCGGGACAGGGGAACTCTGGGGCCAACGTCCTGACTTTC.

This clone was found a few times. The chain recombines TRBV2 with TRBJ1-1; D is undetermined. Germline V gene lookup returns CDR1 SNHLY and CDR2 FYNNEI. Trimming cost V 7 bases and J 1 base, with 7 bases left between them. The CDR3 has 12 residues. CDR3 in DNA: TGTGCCAGCACCATAAAGAACACTGAAGCTTTCTTT. This translates into CASTIKNTEAFF.